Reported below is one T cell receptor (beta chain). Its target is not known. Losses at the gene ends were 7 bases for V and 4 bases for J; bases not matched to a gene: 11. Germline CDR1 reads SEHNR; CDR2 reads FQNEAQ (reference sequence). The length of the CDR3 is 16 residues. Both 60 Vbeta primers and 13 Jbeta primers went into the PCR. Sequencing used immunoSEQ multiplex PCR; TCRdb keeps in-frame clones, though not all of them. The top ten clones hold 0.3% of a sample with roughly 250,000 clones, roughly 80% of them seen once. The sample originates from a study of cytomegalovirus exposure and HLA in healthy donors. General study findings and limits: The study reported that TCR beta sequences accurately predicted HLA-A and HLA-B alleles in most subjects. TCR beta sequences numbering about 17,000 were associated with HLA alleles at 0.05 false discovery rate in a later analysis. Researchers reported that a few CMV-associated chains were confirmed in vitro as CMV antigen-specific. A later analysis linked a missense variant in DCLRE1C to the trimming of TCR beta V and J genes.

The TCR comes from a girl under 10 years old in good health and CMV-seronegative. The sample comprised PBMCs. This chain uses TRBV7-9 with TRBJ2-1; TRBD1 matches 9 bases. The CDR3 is CASKVTGGDGYNEQFF. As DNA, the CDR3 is TGTGCCAGCAAAGTAACAGGGGGCGACGGTTACAATGAGCAGTTCTTC.